The present T cell receptor beta chain was sequenced within a study of cytomegalovirus exposure and HLA in healthy donors. Findings and caveats of the study: Earlier analysis yielded a pattern in which most TCR beta V segments were productive about 90% or about 30% of the time. Three CMV-associated chains were confirmed in vitro to be specific for CMV antigens.

Samples came from healthy bone marrow donors. In the case of this clone: What it recognizes is unknown.

This CDR3 comprises 16 residues. Germline V gives CDR1 MNHNY, CDR2 SVGAGI (reference sequence). With 6 bases removed from V and 3 bases from J, the gap between germline ends came to 20 bases. The primer mix had 60 Vbeta and 13 Jbeta primers. Sequencing used immunoSEQ multiplex PCR; TCRdb keeps in-frame clones, though not all of them. The sample includes about 140,000 clones, about four fifths of them seen just once. Sequenced material: PBMCs. The sequence came from a male donor in good health and CMV-seronegative. The rearrangement uses TRBV6-6 and TRBJ1-2, with D maybe TRBD1 (5 bases). The CDR3, as DNA: TGTGCCAGCAGACGGACCCAACAGGTCCATTACTATGGCTACACCTTC. It is translated as CASRRTQQVHYYGYTF.